This T cell receptor beta chain was identified during a study of T cells expressing NK-cell markers. Across the study: Seven of the eight sequenced donors were classified as HCMV-seropositive, and one was classified as seronegative. Study-wide findings and caveats: NKG2C+ dominant clonotypes from 5 to 7 donors made up roughly 1.0-7.5% of CD8+ T cells.

The CDR3 contains 14 residues. Germline assignment: CDR1 SGHTA and CDR2 FQGNSA. Remarks on this clonotype: Its antigen remains unknown.

TCRdb re-analyzed the 5' RACE reads; it lists each CDR3 protein once, without DNA. Recorded for this sample: roughly 180,000 distinct CDR3 sequences. The rearrangement uses TRBV7-2 and TRBJ1-1; TCRdb designates TRBD1, a call that cannot be tested without DNA. Sequencing input: blood T cells: a sorted CD56 or NKG2C T cell subset, CD4+ or CD8+ T cells, or bulk PBMC T cells (not recorded which). This TCR came from a woman between 18 and 70 years old in good health. CDR3 sequence: CASSLFPGGTEAFF.